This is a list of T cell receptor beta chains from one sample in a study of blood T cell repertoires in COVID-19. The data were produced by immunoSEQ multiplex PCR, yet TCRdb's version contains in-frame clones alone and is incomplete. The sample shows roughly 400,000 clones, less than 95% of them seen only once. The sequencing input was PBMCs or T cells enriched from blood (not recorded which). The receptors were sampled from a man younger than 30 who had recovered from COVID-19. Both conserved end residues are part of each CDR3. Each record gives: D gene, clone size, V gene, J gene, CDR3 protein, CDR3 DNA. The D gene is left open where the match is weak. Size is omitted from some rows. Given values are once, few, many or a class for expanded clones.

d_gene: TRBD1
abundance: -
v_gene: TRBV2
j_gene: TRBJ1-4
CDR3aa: CAQRGPNEKLFF
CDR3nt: TGTGCACAAAGGGGGCCTAATGAAAAACTGTTTTTT

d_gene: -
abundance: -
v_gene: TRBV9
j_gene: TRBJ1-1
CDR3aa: CASSPPQGLRTEAFF
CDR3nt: TGTGCCAGCAGCCCACCCCAGGGGTTAAGGACTGAAGCTTTCTTT

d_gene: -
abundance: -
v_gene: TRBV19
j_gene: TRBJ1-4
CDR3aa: CASSIRGQSNEKLFF
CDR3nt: TGTGCCAGTAGTATACGAGGGCAGTCCAATGAAAAACTGTTTTTT

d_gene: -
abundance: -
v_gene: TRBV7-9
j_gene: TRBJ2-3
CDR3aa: CASSPGTYSPHTDTQYF
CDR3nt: TGTGCCAGCAGCCCGGGGACTTATTCCCCGCACACAGATACGCAGTATTTT

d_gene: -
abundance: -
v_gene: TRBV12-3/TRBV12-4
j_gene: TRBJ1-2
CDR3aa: CASSSDGDYGYTF
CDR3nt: TGTGCCAGCAGTTCGGACGGGGACTATGGCTACACCTTC

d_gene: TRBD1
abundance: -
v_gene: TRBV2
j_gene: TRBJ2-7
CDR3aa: CASSLSGTGAHEQYF
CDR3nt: TGTGCCAGCAGTCTGAGCGGGACAGGGGCCCACGAGCAGTACTTC

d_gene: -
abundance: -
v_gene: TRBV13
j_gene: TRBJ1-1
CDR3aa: CASVDRSTEAFF
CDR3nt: TGTGCCAGCGTTGACAGGTCGACTGAAGCTTTCTTT

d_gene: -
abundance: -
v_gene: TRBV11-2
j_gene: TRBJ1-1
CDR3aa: CASSLVAPRVAFF
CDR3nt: TGTGCCAGCAGCTTAGTGGCACCCCGTGTAGCTTTCTTT

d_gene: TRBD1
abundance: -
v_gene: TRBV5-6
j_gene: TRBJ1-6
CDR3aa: CASSTDRGASGSPLHF
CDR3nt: TGTGCCAGCAGCACCGACAGGGGAGCTTCCGGATCACCCCTCCACTTT

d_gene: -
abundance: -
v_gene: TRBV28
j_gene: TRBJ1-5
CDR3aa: CASHHQPQHF
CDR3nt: TGTGCCAGCCATCATCAGCCCCAGCATTTT

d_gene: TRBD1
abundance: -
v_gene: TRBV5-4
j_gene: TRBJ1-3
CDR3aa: CASSWTGDGNTIYF
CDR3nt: TGTGCCAGCAGTTGGACAGGGGACGGAAACACCATATATTTT

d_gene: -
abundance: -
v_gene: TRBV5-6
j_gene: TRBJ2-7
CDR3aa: CASSLAGNSYEQYF
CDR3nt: TGTGCCAGCAGCTTGGCGGGTAACTCCTACGAGCAGTACTTC

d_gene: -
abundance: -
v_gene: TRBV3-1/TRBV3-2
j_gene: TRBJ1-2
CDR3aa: CASSARAGAYGYTF
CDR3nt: TGTGCCAGCAGCGCTAGGGCGGGCGCCTATGGCTACACCTTC

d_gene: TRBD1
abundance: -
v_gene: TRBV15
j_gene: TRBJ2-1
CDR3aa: CATSRDLRTGGNEQFF
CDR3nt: TGTGCCACCAGCAGAGATCTTCGGACAGGGGGTAATGAGCAGTTCTTC

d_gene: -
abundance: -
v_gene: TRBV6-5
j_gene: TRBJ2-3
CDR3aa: CASSYGGHTDTQYF
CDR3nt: TGTGCCAGCAGTTACGGCGGGCACACAGATACGCAGTATTTT

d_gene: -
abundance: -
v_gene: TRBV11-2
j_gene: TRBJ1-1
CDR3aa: CASSLALLSEAFF
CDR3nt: TGTGCCAGCAGCTTAGCCCTGTTGAGTGAAGCTTTCTTT

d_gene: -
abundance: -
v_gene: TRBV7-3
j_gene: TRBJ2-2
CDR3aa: CASSLTGSGELFF
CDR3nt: TGTGCCAGCAGCCTCACAGGGTCCGGGGAGCTGTTTTTT

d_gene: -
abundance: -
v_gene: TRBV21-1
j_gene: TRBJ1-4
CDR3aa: CASSTFYRGVGREKLFF
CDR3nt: TGTGCCAGCAGCACTTTCTACAGGGGGGTGGGAAGGGAAAAACTGTTTTTT

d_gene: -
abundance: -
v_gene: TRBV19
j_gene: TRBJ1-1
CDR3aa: CASSIGGNTEAFF
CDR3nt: TGTGCCAGTAGTATAGGCGGGAACACTGAAGCTTTCTTT

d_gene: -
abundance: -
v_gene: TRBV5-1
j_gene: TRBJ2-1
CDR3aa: CASSYGQSNEQFF
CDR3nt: TGCGCCAGCAGCTATGGACAGTCTAATGAGCAGTTCTTC

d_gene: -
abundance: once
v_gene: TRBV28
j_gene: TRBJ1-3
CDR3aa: CASSLGQSSGNTIYF
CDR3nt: TGTGCCAGCAGTCTTGGCCAAAGCTCTGGAAACACCATATATTTT

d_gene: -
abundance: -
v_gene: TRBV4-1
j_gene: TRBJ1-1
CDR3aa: CASSQDRSGNTEAFF
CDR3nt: TGCGCCAGCAGCCAAGACCGATCGGGGAACACTGAAGCTTTCTTT

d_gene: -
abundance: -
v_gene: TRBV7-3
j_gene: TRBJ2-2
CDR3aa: CASSLGPANTGELFF
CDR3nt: TGTGCCAGCAGCCTAGGCCCCGCAAACACCGGGGAGCTGTTTTTT

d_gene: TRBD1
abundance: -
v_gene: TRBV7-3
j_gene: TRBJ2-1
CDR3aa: CASSPGGTGGYNEQFF
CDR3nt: TGTGCCAGCAGCCCTGGGGGGACAGGCGGATACAATGAGCAGTTCTTC

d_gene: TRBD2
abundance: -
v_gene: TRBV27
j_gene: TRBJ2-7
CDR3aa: CASSPGVLAGTLEQYF
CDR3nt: TGTGCCAGCAGCCCAGGGGTACTAGCGGGTACCCTCGAGCAGTACTTC

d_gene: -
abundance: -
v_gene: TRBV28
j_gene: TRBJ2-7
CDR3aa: CASRGLSYEQYF
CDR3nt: TGTGCCAGCAGGGGACTCTCCTACGAGCAGTACTTC

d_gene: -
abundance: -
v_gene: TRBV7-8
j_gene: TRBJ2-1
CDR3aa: CASSLSGGINEQFF
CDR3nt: TGTGCCAGCAGCTTAAGCGGAGGGATAAATGAGCAGTTCTTC

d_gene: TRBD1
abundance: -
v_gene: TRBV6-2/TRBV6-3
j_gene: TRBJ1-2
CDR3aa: CASSNSPTGLDGYTF
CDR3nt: TGTGCCAGCAGCAATAGCCCGACAGGGTTGGATGGCTACACCTTC

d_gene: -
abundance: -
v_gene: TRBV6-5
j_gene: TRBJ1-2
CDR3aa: CASSYSKTGGYTF
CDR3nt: TGTGCCAGCAGTTACTCAAAAACGGGTGGCTACACCTTC

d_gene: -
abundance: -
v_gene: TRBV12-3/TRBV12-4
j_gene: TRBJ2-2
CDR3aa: CASMTSAGELFF
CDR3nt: TGTGCCAGCATGACTTCGGCCGGGGAGCTGTTTTTT

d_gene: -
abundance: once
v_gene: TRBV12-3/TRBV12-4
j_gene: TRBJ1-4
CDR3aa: CATSGEAREKLFF
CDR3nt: TGTGCCACATCTGGAGAGGCCCGAGAAAAACTGTTTTTT

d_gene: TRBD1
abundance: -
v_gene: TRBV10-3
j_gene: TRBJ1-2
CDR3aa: CAISSGQGTTWGYTF
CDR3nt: TGTGCCATCAGTTCAGGACAGGGAACCACTTGGGGCTACACCTTC

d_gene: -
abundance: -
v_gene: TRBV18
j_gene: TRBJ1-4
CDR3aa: CASSPLELQGKLFF
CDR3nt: TGTGCCAGCTCACCCCTAGAACTCCAGGGCAAACTGTTTTTT

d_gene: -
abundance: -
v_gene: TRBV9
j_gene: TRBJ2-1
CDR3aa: CASSVYQGSEDEQFF
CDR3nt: TGTGCCAGCAGCGTATACCAGGGTTCAGAGGATGAGCAGTTCTTC

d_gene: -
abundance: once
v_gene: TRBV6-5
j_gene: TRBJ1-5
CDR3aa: CASREYQPQHF
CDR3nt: TGTGCCAGCAGGGAGTATCAGCCCCAGCATTTT

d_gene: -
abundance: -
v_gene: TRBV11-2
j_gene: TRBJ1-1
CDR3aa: CASSLVSIKGPNTEAFF
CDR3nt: TGTGCCAGCAGCTTAGTGAGTATAAAGGGGCCGAACACTGAAGCTTTCTTT

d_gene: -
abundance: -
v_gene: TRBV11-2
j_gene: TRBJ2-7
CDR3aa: CASSANRIEQYF
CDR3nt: TGTGCCAGCAGCGCCAACAGGATCGAGCAGTACTTC

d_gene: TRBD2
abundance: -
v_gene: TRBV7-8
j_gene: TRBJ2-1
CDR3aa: CASSLAGASGGDLYNEQFF
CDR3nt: TGTGCCAGCAGCTTAGCTGGGGCTAGCGGGGGGGATCTCTACAATGAGCAGTTCTTC

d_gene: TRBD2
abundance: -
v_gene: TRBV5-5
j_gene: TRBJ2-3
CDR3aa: CASSLPPSGGHDTQYF
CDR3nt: TGTGCCAGCAGCCTTCCTCCTAGCGGAGGTCATGATACGCAGTATTTT

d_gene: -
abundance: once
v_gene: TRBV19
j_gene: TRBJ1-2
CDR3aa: CASSIRSGEGYGYTF
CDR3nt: TGTGCCAGTAGTATTCGGAGCGGGGAGGGATATGGCTACACCTTC

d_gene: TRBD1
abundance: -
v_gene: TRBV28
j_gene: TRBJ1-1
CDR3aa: CASRRTGGTEAFF
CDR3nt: TGTGCCAGCAGAAGGACAGGGGGCACTGAAGCTTTCTTT

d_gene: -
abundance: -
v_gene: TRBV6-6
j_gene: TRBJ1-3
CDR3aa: CASSYVSRGSGNTIYF
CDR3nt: TGTGCCAGCAGTTACGTTAGTAGGGGCTCTGGAAACACCATATATTTT

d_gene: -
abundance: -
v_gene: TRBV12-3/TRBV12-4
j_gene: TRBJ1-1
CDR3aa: CASSSRENTEAFF
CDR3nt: TGTGCCAGCAGTTCGAGGGAGAACACTGAAGCTTTCTTT

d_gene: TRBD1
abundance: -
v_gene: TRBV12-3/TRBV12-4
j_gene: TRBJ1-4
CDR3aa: CASSPYPGQLFF
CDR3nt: TGTGCCAGCAGCCCCTATCCGGGACAGTTGTTTTTT

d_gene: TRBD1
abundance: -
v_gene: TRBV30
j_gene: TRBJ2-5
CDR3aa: CAWSRQGAEGQYF
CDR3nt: TGTGCCTGGAGTAGACAGGGGGCGGAGGGCCAGTACTTC

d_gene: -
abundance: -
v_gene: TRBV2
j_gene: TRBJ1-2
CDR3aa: CASTLEPLEIHTF
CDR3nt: TGTGCCAGCACCCTGGAGCCTCTTGAGATCCACACCTTC

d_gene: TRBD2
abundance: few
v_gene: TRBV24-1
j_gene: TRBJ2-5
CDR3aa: CATSHPSGSNRETQYF
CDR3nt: TGTGCCACCAGTCACCCTAGCGGGAGTAATCGAGAGACCCAGTACTTC

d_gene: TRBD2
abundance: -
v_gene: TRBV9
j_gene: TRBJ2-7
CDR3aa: CASSALAGDPGEQYF
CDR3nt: TGTGCCAGCAGCGCCCTAGCGGGAGATCCGGGCGAGCAGTACTTC

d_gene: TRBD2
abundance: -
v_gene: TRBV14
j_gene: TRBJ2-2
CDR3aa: CASSLPGLGNTGELFF
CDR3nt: TGTGCCAGCAGCCTACCGGGACTAGGGAACACCGGGGAGCTGTTTTTT

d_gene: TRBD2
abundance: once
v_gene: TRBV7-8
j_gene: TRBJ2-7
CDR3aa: CASSLPSSGDGEQYF
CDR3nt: TGTGCCAGCAGCCTACCATCTAGCGGGGATGGCGAGCAGTACTTC

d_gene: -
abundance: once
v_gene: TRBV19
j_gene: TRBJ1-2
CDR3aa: CASSILAGYGYTF
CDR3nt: TGTGCCAGTAGTATACTCGCAGGCTATGGCTACACCTTC

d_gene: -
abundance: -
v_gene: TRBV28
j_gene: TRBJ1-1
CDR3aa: CASSLRADAFF
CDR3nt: TGTGCCAGCAGTTTGCGGGCGGACGCTTTCTTT

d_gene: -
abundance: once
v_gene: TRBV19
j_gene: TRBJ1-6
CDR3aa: CASSPANSPLHF
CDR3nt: TGTGCCAGTAGTCCAGCGAATTCACCCCTCCACTTT

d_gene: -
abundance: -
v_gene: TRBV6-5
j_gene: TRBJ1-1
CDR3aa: CASSLGGNTEAFF
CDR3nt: TGTGCCAGCAGCCTGGGGGGAAACACTGAAGCTTTCTTT

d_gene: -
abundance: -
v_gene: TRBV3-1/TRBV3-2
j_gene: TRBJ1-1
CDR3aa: CASSQGDTEAFF
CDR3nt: TGTGCCAGCAGCCAAGGAGACACTGAAGCTTTCTTT